This TCR beta chain was captured in a study of cytomegalovirus exposure and HLA in healthy donors. General study results and limits: Rare TCR sequences dominated, though some public TCRs recurred in many donors.

These donors were members of the approximately 110-subject validation cohort, a group separate from the roughly 700-subject first cohort. The CDR3 consists of 14 residues. CDR1 is MNHEY and CDR2 is SMNVEV in the germline V gene (reference sequence). The germline V and J ends were trimmed by 5 bases and 7 bases, with 12 bases remaining between them. Sequencing was performed with immunoSEQ multiplex PCR; in TCRdb, only in-frame clones are kept and a portion is missing. Among roughly 190,000 clones listed, more than 70% were seen once. A remark on this clone: Its target is not known.

This receptor was identified in a woman younger than 30 in good health and CMV-seronegative. The chain has TRBV27 and TRBJ1-6; maybe TRBD1 (6 bases). The specimen was PBMCs. CDR3 DNA: TGTGCCAGCAGTGTGGACAGCCCCAATTCACCCCTCCACTTT. It specifies CASSVDSPNSPLHF.